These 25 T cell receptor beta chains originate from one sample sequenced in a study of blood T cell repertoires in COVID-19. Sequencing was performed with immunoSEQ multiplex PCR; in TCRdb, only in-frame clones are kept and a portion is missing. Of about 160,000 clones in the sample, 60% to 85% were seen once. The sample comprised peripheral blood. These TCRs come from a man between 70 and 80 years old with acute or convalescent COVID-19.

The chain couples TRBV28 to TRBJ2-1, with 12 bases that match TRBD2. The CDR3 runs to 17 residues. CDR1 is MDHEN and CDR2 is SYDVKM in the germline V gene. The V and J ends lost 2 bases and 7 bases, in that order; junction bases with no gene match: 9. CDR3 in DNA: TGTGCCAGCAGTTTAAATTCACTAGCGGGAGGACAGAATGAGCAGTTCTTC. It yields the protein CASSLNSLAGGQNEQFF.

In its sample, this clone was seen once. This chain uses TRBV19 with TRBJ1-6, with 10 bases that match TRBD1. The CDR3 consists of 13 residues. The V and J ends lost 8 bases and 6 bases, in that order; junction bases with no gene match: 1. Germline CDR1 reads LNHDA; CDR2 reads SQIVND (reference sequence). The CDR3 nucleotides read TGTGCCAGTGGGGACAGGGGTAATTCACCCCTCCACTTT. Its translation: CASGDRGNSPLHF.

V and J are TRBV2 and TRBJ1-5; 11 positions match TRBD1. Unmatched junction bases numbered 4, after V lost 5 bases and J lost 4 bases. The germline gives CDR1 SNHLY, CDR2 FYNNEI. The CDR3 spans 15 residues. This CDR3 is CASSPGQGANQPQHF. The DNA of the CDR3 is TGTGCCAGCAGTCCCGGACAGGGGGCGAATCAGCCCCAGCATTTT.

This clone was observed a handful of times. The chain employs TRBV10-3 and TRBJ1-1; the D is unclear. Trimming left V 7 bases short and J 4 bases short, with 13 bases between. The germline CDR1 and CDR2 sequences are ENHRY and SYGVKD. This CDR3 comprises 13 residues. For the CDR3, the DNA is TGTGCCATCACATCGACTATATCCACTGAAGCTTTCTTT. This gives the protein CAITSTISTEAFF.

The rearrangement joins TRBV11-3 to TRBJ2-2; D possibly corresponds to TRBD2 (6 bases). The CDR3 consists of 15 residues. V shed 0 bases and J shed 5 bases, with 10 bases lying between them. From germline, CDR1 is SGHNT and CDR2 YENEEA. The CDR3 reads CASSLELALTGELFF. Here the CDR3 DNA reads TGTGCCAGCAGCTTAGAACTAGCTCTTACCGGGGAGCTGTTTTTT.

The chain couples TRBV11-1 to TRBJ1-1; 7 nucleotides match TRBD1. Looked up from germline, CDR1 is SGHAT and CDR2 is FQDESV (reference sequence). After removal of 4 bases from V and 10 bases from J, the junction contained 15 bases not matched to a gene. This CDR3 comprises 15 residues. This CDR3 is CASSYGTAGGMGAFF. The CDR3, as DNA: TGTGCCAGCAGCTACGGGACAGCCGGGGGAATGGGAGCTTTCTTT.

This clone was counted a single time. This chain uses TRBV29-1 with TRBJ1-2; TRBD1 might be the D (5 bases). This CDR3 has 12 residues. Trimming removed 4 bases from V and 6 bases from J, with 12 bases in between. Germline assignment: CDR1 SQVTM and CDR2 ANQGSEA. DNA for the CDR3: TGCAGCGTTGCATCGGGGGATAATGGCTACACCTTC. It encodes CSVASGDNGYTF. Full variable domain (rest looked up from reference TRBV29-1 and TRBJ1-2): SAVISQKPSRDICQRGTSLTIQCQVDSQVTMMFWYRQQPGQSLTLIATANQGSEATYESGFVIDKFPISRPNLTFSTLTVSNMSPEDSSIYLCSVASGDNGYTFGSGTRLTVV.

CDR3 loop: CASSLAQGMQSGANVLTF. As DNA, the CDR3 is TGTGCCAGCAGCTTGGCTCAGGGCATGCAGTCTGGGGCCAACGTCCTGACTTTC. The chain joins TRBV5-4 to TRBJ2-6; D perhaps matches TRBD1 (5 bases). V lost 0 bases to trimming and J lost 1 base, with 14 bases between them. CDR1 is SGHNT, CDR2 YYREEE, per germline (reference sequence). This CDR3 is built from 18 residues.

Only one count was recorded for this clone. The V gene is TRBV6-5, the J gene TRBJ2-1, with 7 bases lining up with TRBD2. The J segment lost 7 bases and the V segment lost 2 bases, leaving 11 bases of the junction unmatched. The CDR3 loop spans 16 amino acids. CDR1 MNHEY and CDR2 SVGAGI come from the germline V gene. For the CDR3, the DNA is TGTGCCAGCAGTTACCCGGGCGGCGGGAGTCGAAATGAGCAGTTCTTC. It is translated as CASSYPGGGSRNEQFF.

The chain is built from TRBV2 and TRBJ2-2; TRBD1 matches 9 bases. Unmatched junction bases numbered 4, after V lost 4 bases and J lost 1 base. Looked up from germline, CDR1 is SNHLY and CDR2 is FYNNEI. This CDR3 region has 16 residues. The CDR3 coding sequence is TGTGCCAGCAGTGCCATGGGACAGGGGAACACCGGGGAGCTGTTTTTT. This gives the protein CASSAMGQGNTGELFF.

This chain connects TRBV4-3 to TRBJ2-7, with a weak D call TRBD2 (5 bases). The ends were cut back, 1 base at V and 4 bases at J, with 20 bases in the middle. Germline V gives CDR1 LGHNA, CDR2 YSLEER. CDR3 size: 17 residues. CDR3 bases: TGCGCCAGCAGCCAAGGAAGTCACGGAGGCCCCCCGTACGAGCAGTACTTC. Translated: CASSQGSHGGPPYEQYF.

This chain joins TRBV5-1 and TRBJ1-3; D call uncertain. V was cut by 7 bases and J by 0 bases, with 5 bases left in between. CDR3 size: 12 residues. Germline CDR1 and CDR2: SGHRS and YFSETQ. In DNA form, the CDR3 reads TGCGCCAGCTTACACTCTGGAAACACCATATATTTT. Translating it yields CASLHSGNTIYF.

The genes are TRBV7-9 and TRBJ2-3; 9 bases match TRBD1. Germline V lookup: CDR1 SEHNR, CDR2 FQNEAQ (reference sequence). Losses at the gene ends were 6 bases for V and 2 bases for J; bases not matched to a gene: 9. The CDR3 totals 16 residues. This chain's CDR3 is CASRPKTGGITDTQYF. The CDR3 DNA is TGTGCCAGCAGGCCTAAGACAGGGGGAATCACAGATACGCAGTATTTT.

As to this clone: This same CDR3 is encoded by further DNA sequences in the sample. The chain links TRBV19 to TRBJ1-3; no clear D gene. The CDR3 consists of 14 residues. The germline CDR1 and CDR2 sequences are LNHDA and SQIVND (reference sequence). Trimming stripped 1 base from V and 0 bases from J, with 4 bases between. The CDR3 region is CASSIGSSGNTIYF. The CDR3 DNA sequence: TGTGCCAGTAGTATAGGGAGCTCTGGAAACACCATATATTTT.

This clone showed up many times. CDR3 amino acids: CASSRQEAREQYF. CDR3 bases: TGTGCCAGCTCCCGACAGGAGGCTCGGGAGCAGTACTTC. The V and J genes are TRBV6-5 and TRBJ2-7; D might be TRBD1 (6 bases). The V and J ends lost 8 bases and 7 bases respectively, with 18 bases between them. Germline CDR1 reads MNHEY; CDR2 reads SVGAGI. The CDR3 is made up of 13 amino acids.

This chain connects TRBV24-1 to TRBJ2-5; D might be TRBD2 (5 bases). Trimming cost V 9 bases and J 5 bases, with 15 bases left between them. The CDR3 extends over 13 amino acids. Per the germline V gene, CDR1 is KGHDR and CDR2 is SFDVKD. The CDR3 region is CATRGSGGETQYF. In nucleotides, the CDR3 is TGTGCCACCCGGGGTTCAGGTGGGGAGACCCAGTACTTC.

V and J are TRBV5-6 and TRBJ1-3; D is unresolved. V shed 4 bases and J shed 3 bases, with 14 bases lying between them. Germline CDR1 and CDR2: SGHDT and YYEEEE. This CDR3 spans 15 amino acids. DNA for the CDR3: TGTGCCAGCAGCCTAACGGGAACCTATGGAAACACCATATATTTT. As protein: CASSLTGTYGNTIYF.

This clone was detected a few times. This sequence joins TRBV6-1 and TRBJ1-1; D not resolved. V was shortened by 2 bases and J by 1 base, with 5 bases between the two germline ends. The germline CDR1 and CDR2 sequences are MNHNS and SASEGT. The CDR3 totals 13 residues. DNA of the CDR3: TGTGCCAGCAGTGAAACCGGGAACACTGAAGCTTTCTTT. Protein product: CASSETGNTEAFF.

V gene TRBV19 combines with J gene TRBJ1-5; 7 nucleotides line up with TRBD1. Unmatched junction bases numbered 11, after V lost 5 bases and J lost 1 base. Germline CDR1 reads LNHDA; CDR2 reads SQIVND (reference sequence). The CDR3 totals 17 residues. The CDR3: CASSENRGYGSNQPQHF. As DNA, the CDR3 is TGTGCCAGTAGTGAAAACAGGGGTTACGGGAGCAATCAGCCCCAGCATTTT.

CDR3 DNA: TGTGCCAGCAGCCCCTTCCGGCTAGCGGACCAAGAGACCCAGTACTTC. Its translation: CASSPFRLADQETQYF. The rearrangement joins TRBV11-2 to TRBJ2-5; TRBD2 agrees at 7 bases. The germline CDR1 and CDR2 sequences are SGHAT and FQNNGV. This CDR3 is built from 16 residues. Trimming removed 5 bases from V and 0 bases from J; junction bases left unmatched: 9.

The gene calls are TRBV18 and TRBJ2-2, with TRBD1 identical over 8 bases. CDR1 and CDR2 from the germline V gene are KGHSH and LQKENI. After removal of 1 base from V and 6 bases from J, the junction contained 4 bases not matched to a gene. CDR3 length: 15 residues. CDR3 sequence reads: CASSPRTGWSGELFF. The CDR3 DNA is TGTGCCAGCTCACCACGGACAGGGTGGTCCGGGGAGCTGTTTTTT. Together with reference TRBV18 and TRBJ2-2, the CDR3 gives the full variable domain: NAGVMQNPRHLVRRRGQEARLRCSPMKGHSHVYWYRQLPEEGLKFMVYLQKENIIDESGMPKERFSAEFPKEGPSILRIQQVVRGDSAAYFCASSPRTGWSGELFFGEGSRLTVL.

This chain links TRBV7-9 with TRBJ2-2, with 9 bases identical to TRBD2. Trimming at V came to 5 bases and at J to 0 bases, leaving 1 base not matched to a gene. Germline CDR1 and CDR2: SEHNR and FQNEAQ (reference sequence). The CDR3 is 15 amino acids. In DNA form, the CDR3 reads TGTGCCAGCAGCCCTAGCGGGGCGAACACCGGGGAGCTGTTTTTT. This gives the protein CASSPSGANTGELFF.

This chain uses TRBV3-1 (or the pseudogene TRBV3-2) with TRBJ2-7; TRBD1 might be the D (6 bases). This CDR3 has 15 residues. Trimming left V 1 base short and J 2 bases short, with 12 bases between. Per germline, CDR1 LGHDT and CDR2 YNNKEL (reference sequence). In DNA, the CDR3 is TGTGCCAGCAGCCAAGGGACAGCAAGGGCCTACGAGCAGTACTTC. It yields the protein CASSQGTARAYEQYF.

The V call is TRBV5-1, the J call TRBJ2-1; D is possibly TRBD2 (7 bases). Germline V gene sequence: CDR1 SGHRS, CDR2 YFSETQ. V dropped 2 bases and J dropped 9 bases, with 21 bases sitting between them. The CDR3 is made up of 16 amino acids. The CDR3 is CASSFGGGRPGAEQFF. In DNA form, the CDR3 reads TGCGCCAGCAGCTTTGGCGGGGGCCGCCCTGGCGCTGAGCAGTTCTTC. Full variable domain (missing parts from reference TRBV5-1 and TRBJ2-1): KAGVTQTPRYLIKTRGQQVTLSCSPISGHRSVSWYQQTPGQGLQFLFEYFSETQRNKGNFPGRFSGRQFSNSRSEMNVSTLELGDSALYLCASSFGGGRPGAEQFFGPGTRLTVL.

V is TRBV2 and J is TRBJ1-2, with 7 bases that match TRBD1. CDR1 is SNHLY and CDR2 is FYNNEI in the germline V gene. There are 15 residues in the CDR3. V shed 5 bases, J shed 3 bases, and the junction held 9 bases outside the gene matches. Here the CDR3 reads CASSTYRGRDYGYTF. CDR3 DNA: TGTGCCAGCAGTACTTACAGGGGTAGGGACTATGGCTACACCTTC.